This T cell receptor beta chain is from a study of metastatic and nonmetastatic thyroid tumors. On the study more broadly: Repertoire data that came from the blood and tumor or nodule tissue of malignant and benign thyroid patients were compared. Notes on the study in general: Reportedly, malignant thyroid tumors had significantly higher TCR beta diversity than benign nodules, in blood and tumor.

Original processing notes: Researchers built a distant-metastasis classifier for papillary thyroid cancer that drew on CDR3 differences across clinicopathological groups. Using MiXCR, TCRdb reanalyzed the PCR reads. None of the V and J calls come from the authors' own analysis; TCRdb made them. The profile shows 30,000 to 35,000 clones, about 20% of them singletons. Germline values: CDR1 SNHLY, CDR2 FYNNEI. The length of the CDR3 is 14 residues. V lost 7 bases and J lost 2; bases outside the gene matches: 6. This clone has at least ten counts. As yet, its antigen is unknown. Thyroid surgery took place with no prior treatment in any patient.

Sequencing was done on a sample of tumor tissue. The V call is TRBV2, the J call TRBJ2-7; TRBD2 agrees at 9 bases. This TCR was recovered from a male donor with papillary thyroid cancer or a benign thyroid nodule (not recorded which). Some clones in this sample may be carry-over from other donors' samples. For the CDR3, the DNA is TGTGCCAGCAACGGGGGACTAGCCCCCTACGAGCAGTACTTC. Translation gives CASNGGLAPYEQYF.